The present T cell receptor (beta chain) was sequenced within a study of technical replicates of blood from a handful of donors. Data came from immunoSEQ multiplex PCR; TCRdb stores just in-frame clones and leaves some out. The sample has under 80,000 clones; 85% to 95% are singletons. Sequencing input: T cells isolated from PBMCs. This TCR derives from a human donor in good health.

Here the CDR3 reads CAISEPRLDRLYSGNTIYF. As DNA, the CDR3 is TGTGCCATCAGTGAGCCCCGGTTGGACAGGTTATACTCTGGAAACACCATATATTTT. J is TRBJ1-3 and V is TRBV10-3; TRBD1 aligns across 7 bases. The V gene end was trimmed by 2 bases and the J gene end by 0 bases; junction bases not matched to a gene: 13. Germline assignment: CDR1 ENHRY and CDR2 SYGVKD. The CDR3 has 19 amino acids.